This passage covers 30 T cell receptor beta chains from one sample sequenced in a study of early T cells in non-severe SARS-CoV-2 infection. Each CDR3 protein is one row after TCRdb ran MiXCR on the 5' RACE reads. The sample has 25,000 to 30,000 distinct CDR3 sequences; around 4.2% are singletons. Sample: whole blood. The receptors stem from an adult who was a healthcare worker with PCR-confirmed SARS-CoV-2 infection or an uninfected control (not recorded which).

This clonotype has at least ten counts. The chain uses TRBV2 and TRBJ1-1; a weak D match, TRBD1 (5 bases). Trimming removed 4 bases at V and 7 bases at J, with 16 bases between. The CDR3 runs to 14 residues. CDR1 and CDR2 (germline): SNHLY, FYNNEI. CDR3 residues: CASSGGEGANEAFF. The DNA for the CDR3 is TGTGCCAGCAGTGGGGGGGAGGGAGCTAATGAAGCTTTCTTT.

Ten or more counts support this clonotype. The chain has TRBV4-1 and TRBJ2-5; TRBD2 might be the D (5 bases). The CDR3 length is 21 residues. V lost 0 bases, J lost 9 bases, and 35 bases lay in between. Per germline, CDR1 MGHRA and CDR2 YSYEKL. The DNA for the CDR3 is TGCGCCAGCAGCCAAGACTCGGCCGCAACAATCGGGTCCGGAACTGGAGGAGCCCAGTACTTC. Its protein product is CASSQDSAATIGSGTGGAQYF.

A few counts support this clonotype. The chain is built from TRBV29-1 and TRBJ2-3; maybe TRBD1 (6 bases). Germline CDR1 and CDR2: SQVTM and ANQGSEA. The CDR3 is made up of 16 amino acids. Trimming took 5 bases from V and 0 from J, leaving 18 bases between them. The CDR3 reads CSVSGQSGSSTDTQYF. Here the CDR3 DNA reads TGCAGCGTTTCCGGACAGTCGGGATCTAGCACAGATACGCAGTATTTT.

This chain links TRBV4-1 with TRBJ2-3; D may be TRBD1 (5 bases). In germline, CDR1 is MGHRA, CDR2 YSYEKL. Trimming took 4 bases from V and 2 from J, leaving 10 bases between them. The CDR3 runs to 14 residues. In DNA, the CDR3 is TGCGCCAGCAGCCGTGGGGCCCCCACAGATACGCAGTATTTT. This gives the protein CASSRGAPTDTQYF.

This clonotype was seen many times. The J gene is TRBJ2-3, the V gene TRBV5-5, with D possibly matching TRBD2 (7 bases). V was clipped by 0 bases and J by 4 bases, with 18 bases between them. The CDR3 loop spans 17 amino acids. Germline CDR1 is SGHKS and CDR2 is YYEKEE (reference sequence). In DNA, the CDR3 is TGTGCCAGCAGCTTGGAACCCTCTGGAGGGGGGGCAGATACGCAGTATTTT. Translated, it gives CASSLEPSGGGADTQYF.

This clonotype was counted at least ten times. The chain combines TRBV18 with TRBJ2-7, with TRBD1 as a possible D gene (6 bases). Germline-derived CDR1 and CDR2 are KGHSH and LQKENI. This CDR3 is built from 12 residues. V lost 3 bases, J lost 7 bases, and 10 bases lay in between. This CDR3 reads CASSPGDKEQYF. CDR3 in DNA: TGTGCCAGCTCACCCGGGGACAAGGAGCAGTACTTC.

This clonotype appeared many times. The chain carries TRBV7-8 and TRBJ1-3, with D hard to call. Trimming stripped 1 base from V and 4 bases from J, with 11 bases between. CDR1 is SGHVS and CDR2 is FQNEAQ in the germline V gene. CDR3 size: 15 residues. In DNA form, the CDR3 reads TGTGCCAGCAGCTTAGTCTCACCGGCCGGAAACACCATATATTTT. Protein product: CASSLVSPAGNTIYF.

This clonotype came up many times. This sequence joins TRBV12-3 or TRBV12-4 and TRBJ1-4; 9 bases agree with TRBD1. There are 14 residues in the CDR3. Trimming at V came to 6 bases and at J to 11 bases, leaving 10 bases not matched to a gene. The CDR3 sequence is CASRLGQGSWKLFF. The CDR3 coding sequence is TGTGCCAGCAGATTGGGACAGGGAAGTTGGAAACTGTTTTTT.

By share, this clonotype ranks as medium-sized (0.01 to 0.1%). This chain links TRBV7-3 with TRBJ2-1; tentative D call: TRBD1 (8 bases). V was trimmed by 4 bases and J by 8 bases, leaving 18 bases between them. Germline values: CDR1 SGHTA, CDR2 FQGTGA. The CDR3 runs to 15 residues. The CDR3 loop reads CASSSRQGTKDEQFF. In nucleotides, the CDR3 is TGTGCCAGCAGCTCCCGACAGGGGACTAAGGATGAGCAGTTCTTC.

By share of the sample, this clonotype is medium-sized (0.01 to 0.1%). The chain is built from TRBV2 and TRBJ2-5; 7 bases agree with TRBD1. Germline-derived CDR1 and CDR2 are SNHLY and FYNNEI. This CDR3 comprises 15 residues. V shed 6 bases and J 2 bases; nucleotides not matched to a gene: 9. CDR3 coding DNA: TGTGCCAGCAGCCCCCGCAGGGGGTGGCAAGAGACCCAGTACTTC. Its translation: CASSPRRGWQETQYF.

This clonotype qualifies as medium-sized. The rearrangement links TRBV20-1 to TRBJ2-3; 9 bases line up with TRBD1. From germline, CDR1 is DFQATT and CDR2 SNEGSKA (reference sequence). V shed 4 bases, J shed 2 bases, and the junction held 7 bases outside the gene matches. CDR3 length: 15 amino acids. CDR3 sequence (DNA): TGCAGTGCTACGTCTGGGACAGGGCTCACAGATACGCAGTATTTT. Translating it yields CSATSGTGLTDTQYF.

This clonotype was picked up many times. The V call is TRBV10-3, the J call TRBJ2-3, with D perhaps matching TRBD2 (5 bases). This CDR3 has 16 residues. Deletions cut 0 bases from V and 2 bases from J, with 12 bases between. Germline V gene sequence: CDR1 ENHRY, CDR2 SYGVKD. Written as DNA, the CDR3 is TGTGCCATCAGTGAGTCGGACTCCTCAGCCACAGATACGCAGTATTTT. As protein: CAISESDSSATDTQYF.

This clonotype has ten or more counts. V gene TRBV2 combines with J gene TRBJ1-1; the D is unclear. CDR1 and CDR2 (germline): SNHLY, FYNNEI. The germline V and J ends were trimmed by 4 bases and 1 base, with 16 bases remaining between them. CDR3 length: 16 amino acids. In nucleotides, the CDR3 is TGTGCCAGCAGTGCAGCAGGTTCAAAAAGGAACACTGAAGCTTTCTTT. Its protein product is CASSAAGSKRNTEAFF.

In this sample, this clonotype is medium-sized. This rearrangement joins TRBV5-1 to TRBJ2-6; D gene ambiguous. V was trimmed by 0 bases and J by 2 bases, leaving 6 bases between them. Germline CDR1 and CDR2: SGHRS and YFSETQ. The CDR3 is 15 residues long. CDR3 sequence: CASSLEDPGANVLTF. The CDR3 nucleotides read TGCGCCAGCAGCTTGGAAGACCCTGGGGCCAACGTCCTGACTTTC.

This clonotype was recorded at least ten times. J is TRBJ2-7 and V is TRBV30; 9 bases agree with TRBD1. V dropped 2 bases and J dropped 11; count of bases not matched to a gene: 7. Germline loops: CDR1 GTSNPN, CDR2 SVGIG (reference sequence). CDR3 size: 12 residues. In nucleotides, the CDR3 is TGTGCCTGGAGTAACTACAGGACAGGGGAGTACTTC. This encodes CAWSNYRTGEYF.

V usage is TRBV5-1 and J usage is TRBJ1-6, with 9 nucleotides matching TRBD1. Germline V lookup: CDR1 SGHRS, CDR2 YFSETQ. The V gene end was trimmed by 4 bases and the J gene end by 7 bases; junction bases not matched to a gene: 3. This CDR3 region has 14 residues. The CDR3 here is CASSSGQGNSPLHF. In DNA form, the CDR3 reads TGCGCCAGCAGCAGCGGACAGGGGAATTCACCCCTCCACTTT.

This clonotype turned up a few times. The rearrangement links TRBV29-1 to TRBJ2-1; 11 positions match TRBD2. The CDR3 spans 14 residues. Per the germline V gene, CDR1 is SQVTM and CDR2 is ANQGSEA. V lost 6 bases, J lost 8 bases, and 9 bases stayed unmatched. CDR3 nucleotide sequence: TGCAGCGTGTCCTTAGCGGGGGGGATCCATGAGCAGTTCTTC. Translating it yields CSVSLAGGIHEQFF.

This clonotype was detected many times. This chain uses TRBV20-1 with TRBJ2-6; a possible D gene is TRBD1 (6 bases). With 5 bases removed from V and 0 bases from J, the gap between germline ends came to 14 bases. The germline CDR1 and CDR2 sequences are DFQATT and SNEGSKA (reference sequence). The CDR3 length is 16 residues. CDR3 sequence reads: CSALRDTSSGANVLTF. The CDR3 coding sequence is TGCAGTGCTTTACGGGACACCAGCTCTGGGGCCAACGTCCTGACTTTC.

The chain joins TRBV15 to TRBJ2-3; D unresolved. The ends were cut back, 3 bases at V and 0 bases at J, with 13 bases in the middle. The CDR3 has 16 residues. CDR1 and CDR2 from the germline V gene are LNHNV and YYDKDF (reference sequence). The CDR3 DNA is TGTGCCACCAGCAGGCAGACGGTGGGGAGCACAGATACGCAGTATTTT. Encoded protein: CATSRQTVGSTDTQYF.

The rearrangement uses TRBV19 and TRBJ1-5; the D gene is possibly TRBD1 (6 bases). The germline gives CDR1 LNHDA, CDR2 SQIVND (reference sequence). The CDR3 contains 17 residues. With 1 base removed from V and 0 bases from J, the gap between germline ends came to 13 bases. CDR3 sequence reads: CASSIVRGGYSNQPQHF. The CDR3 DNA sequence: TGTGCCAGTAGTATAGTCCGGGGGGGCTATAGCAATCAGCCCCAGCATTTT.

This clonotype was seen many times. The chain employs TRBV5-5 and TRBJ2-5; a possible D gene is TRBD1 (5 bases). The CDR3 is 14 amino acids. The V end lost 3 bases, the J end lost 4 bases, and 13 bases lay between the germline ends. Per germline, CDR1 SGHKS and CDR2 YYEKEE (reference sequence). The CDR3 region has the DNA TGTGCCAGCAGCTCATTGGGGCAGGGAGAGACCCAGTACTTC. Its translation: CASSSLGQGETQYF.

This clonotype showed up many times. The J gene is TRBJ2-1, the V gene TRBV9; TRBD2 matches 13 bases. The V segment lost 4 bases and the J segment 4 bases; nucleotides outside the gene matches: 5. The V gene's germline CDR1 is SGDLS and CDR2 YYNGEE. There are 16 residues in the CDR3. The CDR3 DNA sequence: TGTGCCAGCAGCCCGCGACTAGCGGGAGGATACAATGAGCAGTTCTTC. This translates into CASSPRLAGGYNEQFF. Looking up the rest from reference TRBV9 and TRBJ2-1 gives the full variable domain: DSGVTQTPKHLITATGQRVTLRCSPRSGDLSVYWYQQSLDQGLQFLIQYYNGEERAKGNILERFSAQQFPDLHSELNLSSLELGDSALYFCASSPRLAGGYNEQFFGPGTRLTVL.

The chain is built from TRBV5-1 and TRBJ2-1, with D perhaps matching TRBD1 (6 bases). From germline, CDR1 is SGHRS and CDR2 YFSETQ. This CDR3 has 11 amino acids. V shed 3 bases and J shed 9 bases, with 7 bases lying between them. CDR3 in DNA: TGCGCCAGCAGCTCCAGGGGTGAGCAGTTCTTC. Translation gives CASSSRGEQFF.

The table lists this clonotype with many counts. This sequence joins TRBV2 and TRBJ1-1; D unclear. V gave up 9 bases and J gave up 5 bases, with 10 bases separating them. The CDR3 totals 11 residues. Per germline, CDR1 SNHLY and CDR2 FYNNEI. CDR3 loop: CARSPSTEAFF. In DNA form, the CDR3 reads TGTGCCAGGAGTCCCTCAACTGAAGCTTTCTTT.

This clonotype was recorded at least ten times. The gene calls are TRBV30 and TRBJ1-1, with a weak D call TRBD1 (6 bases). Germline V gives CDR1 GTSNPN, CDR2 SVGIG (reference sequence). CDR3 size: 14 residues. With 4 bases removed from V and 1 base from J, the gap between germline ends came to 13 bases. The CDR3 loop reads CAWTVGGGNTEAFF. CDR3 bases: TGTGCCTGGACCGTAGGGGGAGGGAACACTGAAGCTTTCTTT.

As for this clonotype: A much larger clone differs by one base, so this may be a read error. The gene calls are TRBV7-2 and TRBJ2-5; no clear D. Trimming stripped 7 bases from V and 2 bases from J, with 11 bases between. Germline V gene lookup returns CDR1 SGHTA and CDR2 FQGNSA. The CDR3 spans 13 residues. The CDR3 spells CASNRGLQETQYF. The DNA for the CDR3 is TGTGCCAGCAACCGAGGTTTACAAGAGACCCAGTACTTC. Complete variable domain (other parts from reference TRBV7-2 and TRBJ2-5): GAGVSQSPSNKVTEKGKDVELRCDPISGHTALYWYRQSLGQGLEFLIYFQGNSAPDKSGLPSDRFSAERTGGSVSTLTIQRTQQEDSAVYLCASNRGLQETQYFGPGTRLLVL.

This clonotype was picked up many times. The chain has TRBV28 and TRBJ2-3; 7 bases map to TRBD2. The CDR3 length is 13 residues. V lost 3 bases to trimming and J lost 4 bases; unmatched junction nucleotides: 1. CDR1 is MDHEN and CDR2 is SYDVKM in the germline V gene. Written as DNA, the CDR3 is TGTGCCAGCAGTTTGACTAGCTCAGATACGCAGTATTTT. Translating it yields CASSLTSSDTQYF.

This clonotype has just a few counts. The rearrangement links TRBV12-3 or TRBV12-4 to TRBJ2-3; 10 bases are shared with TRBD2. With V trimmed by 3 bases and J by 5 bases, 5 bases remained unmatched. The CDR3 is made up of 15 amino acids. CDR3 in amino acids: CASSFLAGVRDTQYF. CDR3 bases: TGTGCCAGCAGTTTCCTAGCGGGAGTAAGAGATACGCAGTATTTT.

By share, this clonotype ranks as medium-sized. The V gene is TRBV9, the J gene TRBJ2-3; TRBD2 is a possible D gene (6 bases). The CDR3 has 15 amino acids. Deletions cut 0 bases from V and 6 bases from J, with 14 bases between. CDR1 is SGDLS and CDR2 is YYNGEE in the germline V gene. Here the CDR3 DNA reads TGTGCCAGCAGCGTAGAGGACGGGAGCTGGGATACGCAGTATTTT. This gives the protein CASSVEDGSWDTQYF.

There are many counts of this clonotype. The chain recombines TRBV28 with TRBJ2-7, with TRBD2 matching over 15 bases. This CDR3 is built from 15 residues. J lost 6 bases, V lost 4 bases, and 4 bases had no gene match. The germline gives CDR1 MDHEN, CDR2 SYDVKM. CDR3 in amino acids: CASSSGTSGRREQYF. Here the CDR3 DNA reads TGTGCCAGCAGTTCCGGGACTAGCGGGAGGCGCGAGCAGTACTTC.